Following are 2 T cell receptor beta chains from one sample sequenced in a study of OX40 agonist ivuxolimab in advanced cancers. Produced via immunoSEQ multiplex PCR; TCRdb's table is partial and in-frame only. The profile covers approximately 19,000 clones, with about 83% appearing a single time and approximately 10% taken by the ten largest. The sequenced sample was CD4+ or CD8+ T cells sorted from blood, obtained in a trial of the OX40 agonist ivuxolimab. These receptors all stem from an adult with an advanced solid tumor such as melanoma, head and neck, liver or kidney cancer.

V and J are TRBV19 and TRBJ1-4; the match to TRBD1 covers 9 bases. Germline V CDR1 and CDR2: LNHDA, SQIVND (reference sequence). Trimming cost V 7 bases and J 0 bases; bases outside gene matches: 3. The CDR3 is 15 residues long. CDR3 loop: CASTRDRATNEKLFF. CDR3 bases: TGTGCCAGTACCCGGGACAGGGCAACTAATGAAAAACTGTTTTTT.

The rearrangement links TRBV7-6 to TRBJ2-1; no reliable D call. The CDR3 sequence is 18 residues long. Trimming took off 1 base at V and 5 bases at J, with 21 bases between the two ends. Per germline, CDR1 SGHVS and CDR2 FNYEAQ. In nucleotides, the CDR3 is TGTGCCAGCAGCTTAGGAAGTGCAAGGTCTAGACGCAACAATGAGCAGTTCTTC. Encoded protein: CASSLGSARSRRNNEQFF.